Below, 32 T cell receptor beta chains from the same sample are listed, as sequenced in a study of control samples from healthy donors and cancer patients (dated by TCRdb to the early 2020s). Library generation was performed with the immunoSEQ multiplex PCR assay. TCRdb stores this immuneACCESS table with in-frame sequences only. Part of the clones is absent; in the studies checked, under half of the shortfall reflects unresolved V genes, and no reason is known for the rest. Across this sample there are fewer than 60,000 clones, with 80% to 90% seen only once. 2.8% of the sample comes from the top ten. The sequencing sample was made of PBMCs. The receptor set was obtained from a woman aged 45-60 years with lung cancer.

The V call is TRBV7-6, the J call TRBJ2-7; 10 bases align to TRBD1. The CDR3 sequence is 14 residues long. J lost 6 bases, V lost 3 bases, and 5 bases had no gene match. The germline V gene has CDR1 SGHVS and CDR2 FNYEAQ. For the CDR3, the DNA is TGTGCCAGCAGCTTGGCGGGACAGGGGTCCGAGCAGTACTTC. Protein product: CASSLAGQGSEQYF.

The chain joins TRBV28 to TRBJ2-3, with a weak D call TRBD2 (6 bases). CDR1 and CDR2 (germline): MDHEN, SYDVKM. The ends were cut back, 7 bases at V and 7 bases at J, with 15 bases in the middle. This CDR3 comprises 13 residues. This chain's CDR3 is CASTPYAGNTQYF. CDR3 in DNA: TGTGCCAGCACCCCCTACGCGGGAAATACGCAGTATTTT. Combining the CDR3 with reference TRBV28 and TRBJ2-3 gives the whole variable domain DVKVTQSSRYLVKRTGEKVFLECVQDMDHENMFWYRQDPGLGLRLIYFSYDVKMKEKGDIPEGYSVSREKKERFSLILESASTNQTSMYLCASTPYAGNTQYFGPGTRLTVL.

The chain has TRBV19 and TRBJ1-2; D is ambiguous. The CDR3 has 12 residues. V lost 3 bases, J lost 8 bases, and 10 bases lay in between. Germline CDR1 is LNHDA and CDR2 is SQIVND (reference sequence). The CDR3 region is CASSIRRGGYTF. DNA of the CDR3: TGTGCCAGTAGTATCCGGCGGGGAGGCTACACCTTC.

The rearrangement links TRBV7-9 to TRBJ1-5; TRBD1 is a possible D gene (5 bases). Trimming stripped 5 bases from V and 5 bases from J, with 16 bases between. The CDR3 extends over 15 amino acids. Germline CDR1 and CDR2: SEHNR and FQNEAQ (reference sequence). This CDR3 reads CASSQAGGEYQPQHF. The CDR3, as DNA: TGTGCCAGCAGCCAGGCGGGGGGGGAATATCAGCCCCAGCATTTT.

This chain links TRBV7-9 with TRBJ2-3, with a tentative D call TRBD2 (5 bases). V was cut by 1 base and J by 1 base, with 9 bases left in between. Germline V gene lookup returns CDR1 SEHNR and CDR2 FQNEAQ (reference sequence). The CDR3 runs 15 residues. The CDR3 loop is CASSLVPAGTDTQYF. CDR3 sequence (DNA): TGTGCCAGCAGCTTAGTGCCAGCGGGCACAGATACGCAGTATTTT.

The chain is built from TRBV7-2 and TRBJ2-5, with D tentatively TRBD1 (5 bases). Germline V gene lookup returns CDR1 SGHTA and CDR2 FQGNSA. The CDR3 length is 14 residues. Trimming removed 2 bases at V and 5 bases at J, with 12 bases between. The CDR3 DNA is TGTGCCAGCAGCTTAAGGCAGGGAAGGGAGACCCAGTACTTC. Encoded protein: CASSLRQGRETQYF.

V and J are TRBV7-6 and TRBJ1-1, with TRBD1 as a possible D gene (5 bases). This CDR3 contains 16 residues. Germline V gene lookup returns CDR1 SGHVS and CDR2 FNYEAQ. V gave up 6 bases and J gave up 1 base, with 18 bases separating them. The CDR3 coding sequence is TGTGCCAGCAGGCCGGACACCTCGCCACGGAACACTGAAGCTTTCTTT. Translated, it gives CASRPDTSPRNTEAFF.

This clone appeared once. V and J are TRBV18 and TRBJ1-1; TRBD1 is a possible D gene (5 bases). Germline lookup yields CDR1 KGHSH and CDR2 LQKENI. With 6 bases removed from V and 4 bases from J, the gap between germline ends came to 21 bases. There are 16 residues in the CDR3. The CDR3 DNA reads TGTGCCAGCTCGCCAAACAAGGGACTCCCAGGCACTGAAGCTTTCTTT. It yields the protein CASSPNKGLPGTEAFF.

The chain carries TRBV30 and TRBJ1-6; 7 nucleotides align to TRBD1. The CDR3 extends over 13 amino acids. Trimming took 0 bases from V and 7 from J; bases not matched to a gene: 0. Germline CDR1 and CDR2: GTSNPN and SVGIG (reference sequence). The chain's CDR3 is CAWSVGQNSPLHF. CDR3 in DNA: TGTGCCTGGAGTGTGGGACAGAATTCACCCCTCCACTTT.

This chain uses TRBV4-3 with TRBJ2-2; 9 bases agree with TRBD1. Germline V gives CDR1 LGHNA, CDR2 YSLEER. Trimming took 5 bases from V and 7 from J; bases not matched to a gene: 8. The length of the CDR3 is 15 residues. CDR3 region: CASSTRDRDIGELFF. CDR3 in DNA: TGCGCCAGCAGCACCCGGGACAGGGATATCGGGGAGCTGTTTTTT.

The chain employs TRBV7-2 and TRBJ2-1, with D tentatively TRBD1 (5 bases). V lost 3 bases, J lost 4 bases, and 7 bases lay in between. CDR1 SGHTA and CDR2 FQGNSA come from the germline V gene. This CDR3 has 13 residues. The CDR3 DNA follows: TGTGCCAGCAGCTTCGACAGTTACAATGAGCAGTTCTTC. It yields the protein CASSFDSYNEQFF.

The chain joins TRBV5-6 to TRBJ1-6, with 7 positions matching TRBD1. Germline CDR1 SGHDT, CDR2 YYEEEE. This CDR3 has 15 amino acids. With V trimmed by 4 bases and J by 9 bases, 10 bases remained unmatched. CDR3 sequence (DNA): TGTGCCAGCAGCGACTTAGCCAGGGGGTTTTCACCCCTCCACTTT. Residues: CASSDLARGFSPLHF.

CDR3 sequence (DNA): TGCGCCAGCAGCTTGGTACCAGGGGTACGGGCTGAAGCTTTCTTT. This codes for CASSLVPGVRAEAFF. The chain links TRBV5-1 to TRBJ1-1, with a possible D match to TRBD1 (6 bases). Looked up from germline, CDR1 is SGHRS and CDR2 is YFSETQ. The germline V and J ends were trimmed by 0 bases and 6 bases, with 15 bases remaining between them. This CDR3 contains 15 residues.

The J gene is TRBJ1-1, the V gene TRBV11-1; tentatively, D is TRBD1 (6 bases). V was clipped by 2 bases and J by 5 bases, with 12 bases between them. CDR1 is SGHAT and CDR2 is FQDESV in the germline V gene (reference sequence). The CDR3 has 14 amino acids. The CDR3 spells CASSLNRERTEAFF. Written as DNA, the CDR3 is TGTGCCAGCAGCTTAAACAGGGAGAGGACTGAAGCTTTCTTT.

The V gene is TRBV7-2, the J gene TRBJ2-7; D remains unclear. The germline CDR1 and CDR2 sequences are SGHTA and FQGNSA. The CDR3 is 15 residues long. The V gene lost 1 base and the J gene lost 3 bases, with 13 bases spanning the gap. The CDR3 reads CASSLGGKTIYEQYF. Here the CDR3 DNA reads TGTGCCAGCAGCTTAGGAGGCAAAACTATCTACGAGCAGTACTTC.

The CDR3 here is CASKGQGSSYEQYF. The DNA of the CDR3 is TGTGCCAGCAAAGGACAGGGGTCCTCCTACGAGCAGTACTTC. The chain recombines TRBV2 with TRBJ2-7, with TRBD1 matching 9 bases. V lost 7 bases to trimming and J lost 0 bases; unmatched junction nucleotides: 4. This CDR3 has 14 residues. Per germline, CDR1 SNHLY and CDR2 FYNNEI. The whole variable domain, filled in from reference TRBV2 and TRBJ2-7, reads EPEVTQTPSHQVTQMGQEVILRCVPISNHLYFYWYRQILGQKVEFLVSFYNNEISEKSEIFDDQFSVERPDGSNFTLKIRSTKLEDSAMYFCASKGQGSSYEQYFGPGTRLTVT.

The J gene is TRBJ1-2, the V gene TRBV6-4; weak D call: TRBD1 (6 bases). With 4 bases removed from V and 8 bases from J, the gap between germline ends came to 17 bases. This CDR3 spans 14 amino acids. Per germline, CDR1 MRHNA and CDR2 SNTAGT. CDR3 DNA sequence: TGTGCCAGCAGTGCGGGGCAGGGGTCAAACGGCTACACCTTC. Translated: CASSAGQGSNGYTF.

Here the CDR3 DNA reads TGTGCCAGCAGCTTAGAGGGATCCCCTGAAGCTTTCTTT. It yields the protein CASSLEGSPEAFF. The genes are TRBV11-3 and TRBJ1-1; D uncertain. The V and J ends lost 0 bases and 6 bases respectively, with 8 bases between them. This CDR3 has 13 residues. Germline V gene sequence: CDR1 SGHNT, CDR2 YENEEA.

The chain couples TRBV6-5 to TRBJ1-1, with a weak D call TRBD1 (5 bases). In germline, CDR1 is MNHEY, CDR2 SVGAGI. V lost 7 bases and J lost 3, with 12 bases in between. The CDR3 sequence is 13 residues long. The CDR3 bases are TGTGCCAGCACTCTGGGGGGGGACACTGAAGCTTTCTTT. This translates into CASTLGGDTEAFF.

The CDR3 sequence is CSVRDRGTYEQYF. The DNA for the CDR3 is TGCAGCGTAAGGGACAGGGGAACCTACGAGCAGTACTTC. V gene TRBV29-1 combines with J gene TRBJ2-7; 10 bases align to TRBD1. The ends lost 6 bases at V and 2 bases at J; junction bases unmatched: 4. The CDR3 is 13 residues long. Per germline, CDR1 SQVTM and CDR2 ANQGSEA.

The chain's CDR3 is CASSPMDSLSGNTIYF. For the CDR3, the DNA is TGTGCCAGTAGTCCGATGGACAGCCTCTCTGGAAACACCATATATTTT. The chain couples TRBV19 to TRBJ1-3; possible D gene TRBD1, 6 bases. CDR1 LNHDA and CDR2 SQIVND come from the germline V gene (reference sequence). The CDR3 runs to 16 residues. Trimming took off 5 bases at V and 0 bases at J, with 14 bases between the two ends. Supplemented by reference TRBV19 and TRBJ1-3, the full variable domain reads DGGITQSPKYLFRKEGQNVTLSCEQNLNHDAMYWYRQDPGQGLRLIYYSQIVNDFQKGDIAEGYSVSREKKESFPLTVTSAQKNPTAFYLCASSPMDSLSGNTIYFGEGSWLTVV.

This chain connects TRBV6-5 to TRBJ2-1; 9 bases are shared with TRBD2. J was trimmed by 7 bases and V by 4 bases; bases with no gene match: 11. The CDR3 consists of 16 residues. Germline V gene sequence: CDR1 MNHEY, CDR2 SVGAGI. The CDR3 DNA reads TGTGCCAGCAGTTTCCTTGGCGGGGGGGCCCGAAATGAGCAGTTCTTC. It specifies CASSFLGGGARNEQFF.

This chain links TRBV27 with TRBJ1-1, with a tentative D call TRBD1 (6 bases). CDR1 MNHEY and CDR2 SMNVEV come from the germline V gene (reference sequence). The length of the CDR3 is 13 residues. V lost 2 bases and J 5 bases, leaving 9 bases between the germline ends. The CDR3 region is CASSLHRETEAFF. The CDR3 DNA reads TGTGCCAGCAGTTTACACAGGGAAACTGAAGCTTTCTTT.

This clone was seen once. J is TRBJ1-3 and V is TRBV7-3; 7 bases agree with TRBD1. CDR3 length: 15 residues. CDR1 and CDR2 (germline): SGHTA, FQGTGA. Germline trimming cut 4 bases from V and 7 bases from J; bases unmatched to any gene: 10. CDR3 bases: TGTGCCAGCAGCTCCCCCGGGACAGAAATGAACACCATATATTTT. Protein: CASSSPGTEMNTIYF.

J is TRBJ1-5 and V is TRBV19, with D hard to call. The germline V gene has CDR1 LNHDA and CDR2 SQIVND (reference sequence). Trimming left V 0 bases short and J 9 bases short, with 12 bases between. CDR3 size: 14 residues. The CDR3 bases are TGTGCCAGTAGTATAGAGGCGGATAAGAGGCCCCAGCATTTT. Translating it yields CASSIEADKRPQHF.

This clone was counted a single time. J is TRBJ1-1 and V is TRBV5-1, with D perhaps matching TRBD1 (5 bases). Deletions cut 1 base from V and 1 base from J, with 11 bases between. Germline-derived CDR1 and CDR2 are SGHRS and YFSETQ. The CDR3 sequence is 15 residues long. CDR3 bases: TGCGCCAGCAGCTTGTCAGGGAGGCGGAACACTGAAGCTTTCTTT. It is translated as CASSLSGRRNTEAFF. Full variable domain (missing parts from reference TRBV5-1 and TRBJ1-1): KAGVTQTPRYLIKTRGQQVTLSCSPISGHRSVSWYQQTPGQGLQFLFEYFSETQRNKGNFPGRFSGRQFSNSRSEMNVSTLELGDSALYLCASSLSGRRNTEAFFGQGTRLTVV.

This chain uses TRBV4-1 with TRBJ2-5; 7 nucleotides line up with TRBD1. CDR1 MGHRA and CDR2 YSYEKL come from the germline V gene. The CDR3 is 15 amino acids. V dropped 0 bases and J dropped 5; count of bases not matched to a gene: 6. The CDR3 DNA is TGCGCCAGCAGCCAAGATACAGGGGTTTTGGAGACCCAGTACTTC. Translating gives CASSQDTGVLETQYF.

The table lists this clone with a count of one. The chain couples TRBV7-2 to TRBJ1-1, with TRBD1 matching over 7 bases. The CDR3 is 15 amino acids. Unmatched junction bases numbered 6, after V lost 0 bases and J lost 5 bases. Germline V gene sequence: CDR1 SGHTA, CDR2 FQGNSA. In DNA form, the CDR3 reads TGTACCAGCAGCTTAGCAGGGGGCGCTTGGACTGAAGCTTTCTTT. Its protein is CTSSLAGGAWTEAFF.

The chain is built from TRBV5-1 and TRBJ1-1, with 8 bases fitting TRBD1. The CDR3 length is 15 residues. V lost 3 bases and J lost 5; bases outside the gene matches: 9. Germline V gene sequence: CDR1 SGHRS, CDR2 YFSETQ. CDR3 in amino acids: CASSSAGQGRTEAFF. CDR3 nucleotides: TGCGCCAGCAGCTCAGCCGGACAGGGAAGGACTGAAGCTTTCTTT. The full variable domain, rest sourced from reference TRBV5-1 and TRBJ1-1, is KAGVTQTPRYLIKTRGQQVTLSCSPISGHRSVSWYQQTPGQGLQFLFEYFSETQRNKGNFPGRFSGRQFSNSRSEMNVSTLELGDSALYLCASSSAGQGRTEAFFGQGTRLTVV.

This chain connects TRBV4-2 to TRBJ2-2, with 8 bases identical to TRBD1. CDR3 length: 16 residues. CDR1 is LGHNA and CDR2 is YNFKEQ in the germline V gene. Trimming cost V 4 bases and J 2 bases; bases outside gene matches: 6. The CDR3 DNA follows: TGTGCCAGCAGCCGAGGGACAGGTGTTAACACCGGGGAGCTGTTTTTT. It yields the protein CASSRGTGVNTGELFF.

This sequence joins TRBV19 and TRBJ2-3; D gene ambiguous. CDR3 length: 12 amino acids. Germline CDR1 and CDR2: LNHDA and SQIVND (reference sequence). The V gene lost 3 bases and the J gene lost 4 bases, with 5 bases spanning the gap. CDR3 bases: TGTGCCAGTAGTATCCCTTCAGATACGCAGTATTTT. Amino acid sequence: CASSIPSDTQYF.

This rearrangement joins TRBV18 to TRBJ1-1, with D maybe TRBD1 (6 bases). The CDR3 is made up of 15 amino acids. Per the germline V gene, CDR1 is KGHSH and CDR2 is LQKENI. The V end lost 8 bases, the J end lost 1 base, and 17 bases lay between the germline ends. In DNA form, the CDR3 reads TGTGCCAGCCTCCCCCAGGGGCAAGCGAACACTGAAGCTTTCTTT. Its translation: CASLPQGQANTEAFF.